The 5 T cell receptor beta chains presented below share a single source sample, sequenced in a study of neoadjuvant anti-PD-1 for oral cavity cancer. Sequencing was performed with immunoSEQ multiplex PCR; in TCRdb, only in-frame clones are kept and a portion is missing. The table records roughly 8,800 clones, almost 65% of them present only once. Time point reported: after neoadjuvant nivolumab, at surgical resection. The specimen comprised PBMCs, sampled after nivolumab (anti-PD-1) treatment. These receptors all stem from a person aged 40 to 85 with oral cavity squamous cell carcinoma.

V gene TRBV13 combines with J gene TRBJ1-2; TRBD1 might be the D (5 bases). The CDR3 has 13 amino acids. V lost 3 bases to trimming and J lost 3 bases, with 8 bases between them. Germline CDR1 is PRHDT and CDR2 is FYEKMQ (reference sequence). This CDR3 is CASSFRADYGYTF. The DNA for the CDR3 is TGTGCCAGCAGCTTCAGGGCAGACTATGGCTACACCTTC. Filled out from reference TRBV13 and TRBJ1-2, the complete variable domain reads AAGVIQSPRHLIKEKRETATLKCYPIPRHDTVYWYQQGPGQDPQFLISFYEKMQSDKGSIPDRFSAQQFSDYHSELNMSSLELGDSALYFCASSFRADYGYTFGSGTRLTVV.

The CDR3 sequence is CASSSGQVKSNQPQHF. In nucleotides, the CDR3 is TGTGCCAGCAGCTCAGGACAGGTGAAGAGCAATCAGCCCCAGCATTTT. The chain is built from TRBV7-2 and TRBJ1-5; 7 nucleotides align to TRBD1. CDR1 and CDR2 (germline): SGHTA, FQGNSA. The V segment lost 4 bases and the J segment 1 base; nucleotides outside the gene matches: 7. The CDR3 runs to 16 residues.

CDR3 nucleotides: TGTGCCAGTAGTTCCAGACAGGTAGCCGGGGAGCTGTTTTTT. It encodes CASSSRQVAGELFF. The V call is TRBV19, the J call TRBJ2-2; TRBD1 is a possible D gene (6 bases). V gave up 5 bases and J gave up 6 bases, with 13 bases separating them. Germline-derived CDR1 and CDR2 are LNHDA and SQIVND (reference sequence). There are 14 residues in the CDR3.

The chain employs TRBV7-6 and TRBJ2-1; the match to TRBD2 covers 11 bases. CDR3 length equals 16 residues. The V segment lost 5 bases and the J segment 9 bases; nucleotides outside the gene matches: 12. Germline loops: CDR1 SGHVS, CDR2 FNYEAQ. Here the CDR3 reads CASSRTGTSGKAEQFF. The CDR3 bases are TGTGCCAGCAGCAGAACCGGGACTAGCGGAAAAGCTGAGCAGTTCTTC.

This clone was seen more than once but under ten times. The chain employs TRBV5-1 and TRBJ2-7; D perhaps matches TRBD1 (5 bases). CDR1 is SGHRS, CDR2 YFSETQ, per germline. V was shortened by 6 bases and J by 3 bases, with 10 bases between the two germline ends. The CDR3 extends over 12 amino acids. For the CDR3, the DNA is TGCGCCAGCAACCTAGGGGACTACGAGCAGTACTTC. This codes for CASNLGDYEQYF.